This T cell receptor beta chain comes out of a study of blood T cell repertoires in COVID-19. Overall study context: Sources were T cells, B-cell-depleted T cells, or PBMCs; the material itself was cDNA or gDNA.

This clone has only one observation. The CDR3 is 14 amino acids. Per germline, CDR1 LNHDA and CDR2 SQIVND (reference sequence). V shed 3 bases, J shed 6 bases, and the junction held 6 bases outside the gene matches. Produced via immunoSEQ multiplex PCR; TCRdb's table is partial and in-frame only. The sample has under 60,000 clones; over 65% are singletons. The chain carries TRBV19 and TRBJ1-1; TRBD1 agrees at 8 bases. This sequence was found in a human donor in a cohort sampled during active COVID-19. The specimen was peripheral blood. The CDR3 region is CASSISGGSSEAFF. In DNA form, the CDR3 reads TGTGCCAGTAGTATCTCAGGGGGCTCGTCTGAAGCTTTCTTT.